Listed below are T cell receptor beta chains from one sample, sequenced in a study of blood T cell repertoires in COVID-19. Method: immunoSEQ multiplex PCR; TCRdb's copy keeps in-frame clones and lacks some. The sample records fewer than 150,000 clones, roughly four fifths being singletons. Sequenced sample: peripheral blood. The receptor source for this set is a woman aged 45 to 65 with acute or convalescent COVID-19. The CDR3 runs from the conserved cysteine through the conserved F or W. D genes are given only for firm matches. Size is omitted from some rows. Given values are once, few, many or a class for expanded clones.

TRBJ1-2 - - TRBV2 CASSEAGARQDSYTF TGTGCCAGCAGTGAAGCGGGGGCGAGACAGGACAGCTACACCTTC
TRBJ2-4 - - TRBV12-5 CASGLGLAKNIQYF TGTGCTAGTGGTCTGGGGCTAGCCAAAAACATTCAGTACTTC
TRBJ1-2 - TRBD1 TRBV5-1 CASSLDAGGVGGYTF TGCGCCAGCAGCTTGGATGCAGGGGGCGTTGGCGGCTACACCTTC
TRBJ1-5 once - TRBV2 CASRDFPSNQPQHF TGTGCCAGCCGGGACTTCCCCTCCAATCAGCCCCAGCATTTT
TRBJ1-1 - TRBD1 TRBV24-1 CATSDLDNRGGDTEAFF TGTGCCACCAGTGATTTGGACAACAGGGGGGGAGACACTGAAGCTTTCTTT
TRBJ2-7 - TRBD1 TRBV30 CAWSAGQGAEEQYF TGTGCCTGGAGTGCGGGACAGGGGGCGGAAGAGCAGTACTTC
TRBJ2-5 - TRBD2 TRBV9 CASSATGGQETQYF TGTGCCAGCAGCGCCACGGGGGGCCAAGAGACCCAGTACTTC
TRBJ2-1 - TRBD2 TRBV3-1/TRBV3-2 CASSPLGTSGANNEQFF TGTGCCAGCAGCCCACTAGGGACTAGCGGGGCAAACAATGAGCAGTTCTTC
TRBJ1-1 - TRBD1 TRBV9 CASSVTGGSEAFF TGTGCCAGCAGCGTGACAGGGGGATCTGAAGCTTTCTTT
TRBJ2-7 - - TRBV15 CATSRHKRTGTTYEQYF TGTGCCACCAGCAGACATAAGAGAACCGGGACAACCTACGAGCAGTACTTC
TRBJ1-1 - - TRBV28 CASSLPRGSLNTEAFF TGTGCCAGCAGTTTACCCAGGGGCTCCTTGAACACTGAAGCTTTCTTT
TRBJ2-1 - TRBD2 TRBV5-1 CASSPTTSGGGNEQFF TGCGCCAGCAGCCCCACCACTAGCGGGGGGGGGAATGAGCAGTTCTTC
TRBJ1-2 - - TRBV23-1 CASINRANYGYTF TGCGCCAGCATCAACAGGGCTAACTATGGCTACACCTTC
TRBJ1-4 - TRBD1 TRBV24-1 CATSDPGTGHEKLFF TGTGCCACCAGTGACCCCGGGACAGGGCATGAAAAACTGTTTTTT
TRBJ1-5 - TRBD1 TRBV7-9 CASSPGQGGWGNQPQHF TGTGCCAGCAGCCCAGGACAGGGAGGTTGGGGCAATCAGCCCCAGCATTTT
TRBJ1-2 - - TRBV6-5 CASSKSPGYTF TGTGCCAGCAGTAAGAGTCCTGGCTACACCTTC
TRBJ1-1 - - TRBV30 CAWIRERENTEAFF TGTGCCTGGATCCGTGAAAGAGAGAACACTGAAGCTTTCTTT
TRBJ2-7 - TRBD2 TRBV18 CASSIAGLGSYEQYF TGTGCCAGCTCAATAGCGGGCCTGGGCTCCTACGAGCAGTACTTC
TRBJ1-6 - - TRBV19 CASSKGITGDYNSPLHF TGTGCCAGTAGTAAAGGGATTACAGGCGATTATAATTCACCCCTCCACTTT
TRBJ2-1 few - TRBV11-2 CASSPGNFEQFF TGTGCCAGCAGTCCGGGGAACTTCGAGCAGTTCTTC
TRBJ2-7 - TRBD2 TRBV15 CATSRPTSSTYEQYF TGTGCCACCAGCAGACCGACTAGCAGTACCTACGAGCAGTACTTC
TRBJ1-3 once TRBD1 TRBV19 CASSWIAGTGDPGNTIYF TGTGCCAGTAGCTGGATCGCCGGGACAGGGGATCCTGGAAACACCATATATTTT
TRBJ1-4 - TRBD1 TRBV19 CASEDRGRSQEKLFF TGTGCCAGTGAAGACAGGGGGCGATCACAGGAAAAACTGTTTTTT
TRBJ2-7 - TRBD1 TRBV5-1 CASSLAGQAGNSYEQYF TGCGCCAGCAGCTTGGCGGGACAGGCTGGAAACTCCTACGAGCAGTACTTC
TRBJ1-1 - TRBD1 TRBV6-5 CASSYDRAEAFF TGTGCCAGCAGTTATGACAGGGCTGAAGCTTTCTTT
TRBJ1-1 - - TRBV30 CAWRWGGVEAFF TGTGCCTGGAGATGGGGGGGTGTTGAAGCTTTCTTT
TRBJ1-3 - - TRBV14 CASSVLSPGSGNTIYF TGTGCCAGCAGCGTCCTATCGCCGGGCTCTGGAAACACCATATATTTT
TRBJ1-1 - TRBD1 TRBV3-1/TRBV3-2 CASSHLTGGNTEAFF TGTGCCAGCAGCCACTTAACAGGGGGTAACACTGAAGCTTTCTTT
TRBJ1-4 - TRBD1 TRBV25-1 CASSERGQPNEKLFF TGTGCCAGCAGTGAAAGGGGACAGCCCAATGAAAAACTGTTTTTT
TRBJ2-7 - TRBD1 TRBV2 CASSVRDRAYEQYF TGTGCCAGCAGTGTAAGGGACAGGGCCTACGAGCAGTACTTC
TRBJ1-3 - - TRBV15 CATSRGLGNTIYF TGTGCCACCAGCAGGGGCCTGGGAAACACCATATATTTT
TRBJ2-3 - - TRBV11-2 CASSLDLGGADTQYF TGTGCCAGCAGCTTAGATCTAGGCGGAGCAGATACGCAGTATTTT
TRBJ2-1 - TRBD2 TRBV19 CASTRGGQRSSYNEQFF TGTGCCAGTACGCGGGGGGGACAAAGGAGCTCCTACAATGAGCAGTTCTTC
TRBJ2-1 - - TRBV5-6 CASSKVGGPSNEQFF TGTGCCAGCAGCAAGGTCGGGGGGCCATCCAATGAGCAGTTCTTC
TRBJ2-1 - TRBD1 TRBV27 CASSPDRQGPLSYNEQFF TGTGCCAGCAGTCCCGACAGACAGGGTCCCCTCTCCTACAATGAGCAGTTCTTC
TRBJ1-2 - TRBD1 TRBV9 CASSSDRGQLGYTF TGTGCCAGCAGCTCGGACAGGGGACAGTTAGGCTACACCTTC
TRBJ2-7 - TRBD2 TRBV30 CAWRTHLAGGSYEQYF TGTGCCTGGAGAACGCATTTAGCGGGGGGATCCTACGAGCAGTACTTC
TRBJ2-1 - TRBD1 TRBV7-9 CASSLAGGRDEQFF TGTGCCAGCAGCTTAGCAGGGGGCAGGGATGAGCAGTTCTTC
TRBJ1-4 few - TRBV4-1 CASSPSASEKLFF TGCGCCAGCAGCCCCAGCGCAAGTGAAAAACTGTTTTTT
TRBJ1-1 - - TRBV27 CASSLYWSTEAFF TGTGCCAGCAGTTTATACTGGTCCACTGAAGCTTTCTTT
TRBJ2-2 - TRBD1 TRBV19 CASRDGQGQTGELFF TGTGCCAGTCGAGATGGACAGGGGCAAACCGGGGAGCTGTTTTTT